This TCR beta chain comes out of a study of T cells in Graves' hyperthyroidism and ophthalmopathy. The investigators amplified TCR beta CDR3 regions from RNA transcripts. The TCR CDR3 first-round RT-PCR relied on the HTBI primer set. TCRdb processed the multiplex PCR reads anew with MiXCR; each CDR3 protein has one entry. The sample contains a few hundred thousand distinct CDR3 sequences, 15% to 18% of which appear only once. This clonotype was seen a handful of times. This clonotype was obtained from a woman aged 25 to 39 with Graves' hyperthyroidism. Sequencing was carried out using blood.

CDR3 amino acids: CASSLVGETYEQYF. DNA of the CDR3: TGTGCCAGCAGCTTAGTTGGGGAAACCTACGAGCAGTACTTC. The chain combines TRBV7-9 with TRBJ2-7; D is ambiguous. The CDR3 runs 14 residues. V lost 1 base to trimming and J lost 2 bases, with 9 bases between them. CDR1 SEHNR and CDR2 FQNEAQ come from the germline V gene (reference sequence).